These 21 T cell receptor beta chains share one sample of origin, sequenced in a study of cytomegalovirus exposure and HLA in healthy donors. Sequenced by immunoSEQ multiplex PCR; TCRdb stores in-frame clones only, minus some. The sample lists about 180,000 clones; approximately 87% were seen once. Sequenced input: PBMCs. The receptors come from a woman aged 25 to 39 in good health and CMV-seronegative.

V gene TRBV9 combines with J gene TRBJ2-1, with TRBD1 matching over 7 bases. After removal of 4 bases from V and 8 bases from J, the junction contained 15 bases not matched to a gene. The CDR3 has 16 residues. Germline V gene data show CDR1 as SGDLS and CDR2 as YYNGEE. The CDR3 loop reads CASSSLEGAERYEQFF. In DNA, the CDR3 is TGTGCCAGCAGCAGTCTTGAGGGGGCCGAACGTTATGAGCAGTTCTTC.

The rearrangement uses TRBV4-3 and TRBJ2-4, with D unclear. Trimming pared 0 bases from V and 2 bases from J, leaving 8 bases between. The CDR3 runs 15 residues. Germline values: CDR1 LGHNA, CDR2 YSLEER. The CDR3 DNA sequence: TGCGCCAGCAGCCAAGAATCACTAACCAAAAACATTCAGTACTTC. It codes for CASSQESLTKNIQYF.

This chain joins TRBV2 and TRBJ1-2; D is perhaps TRBD1 (5 bases). Trimming pared 3 bases from V and 8 bases from J, leaving 13 bases between. This CDR3 has 13 amino acids. Germline CDR1 SNHLY, CDR2 FYNNEI. The CDR3 bases are TGTGCCAGCAGTGACCTCGGGGCGGGGGGCTACACCTTC. This encodes CASSDLGAGGYTF.

In its sample, this clone was seen once. The genes are TRBV2 and TRBJ2-1; D is ambiguous. From germline, CDR1 is SNHLY and CDR2 FYNNEI. The ends were cut back, 6 bases at V and 8 bases at J, with 14 bases in the middle. The CDR3 spans 13 residues. The CDR3 nucleotides read TGTGCCAGCAGCAGACTTCGAGTTGATGAGCAGTTCTTC. The encoded protein is CASSRLRVDEQFF.

The chain employs TRBV5-6 and TRBJ2-3; TRBD2 matches at 10 bases. The CDR3 spans 17 residues. Germline CDR1 and CDR2: SGHDT and YYEEEE. V lost 2 bases, J lost 2 bases, and 8 bases stayed unmatched. CDR3 DNA sequence: TGTGCCAGCAGCTTCCTAGCGGGGGCCCTACTCACAGATACGCAGTATTTT. Its protein product is CASSFLAGALLTDTQYF. The full variable domain, its missing parts supplied by reference TRBV5-6 and TRBJ2-3, is DAGVTQSPTHLIKTRGQQVTLRCSPKSGHDTVSWYQQALGQGPQFIFQYYEEEERQRGNFPDRFSGHQFPNYSSELNVNALLLGDSALYLCASSFLAGALLTDTQYFGPGTRLTVL.

The chain carries TRBV9 and TRBJ2-3; TRBD2 matches 11 bases. Germline V lookup: CDR1 SGDLS, CDR2 YYNGEE. Germline trimming cut 4 bases from V and 12 bases from J; bases unmatched to any gene: 4. This CDR3 region has 12 residues. CDR3 sequence (DNA): TGTGCCAGCAGCTCACTAGCGGGGGTACAGTATTTT. Translation gives CASSSLAGVQYF.

The rearrangement links TRBV11-2 to TRBJ2-7; no clear D gene. The CDR3 totals 14 residues. CDR1 is SGHAT, CDR2 FQNNGV, per germline. V was cut by 1 base and J by 3 bases, with 10 bases left in between. The CDR3 nucleotides are TGTGCCAGCAGCTTAGGGAGTGGGTTCTACGAGCAGTACTTC. Its translation is CASSLGSGFYEQYF. Full variable domain (missing parts from reference TRBV11-2 and TRBJ2-7): EAGVAQSPRYKIIEKRQSVAFWCNPISGHATLYWYQQILGQGPKLLIQFQNNGVVDDSQLPKDRFSAERLKGVDSTLKIQPAKLEDSAVYLCASSLGSGFYEQYFGPGTRLTVT.

V and J are TRBV29-1 and TRBJ2-5; D possibly corresponds to TRBD2 (6 bases). V was clipped by 4 bases and J by 2 bases, with 14 bases between them. The CDR3 extends over 14 amino acids. The V gene's germline CDR1 is SQVTM and CDR2 ANQGSEA. The CDR3 reads CSVGDWVVQETQYF. CDR3 sequence (DNA): TGCAGCGTTGGGGACTGGGTGGTTCAAGAGACCCAGTACTTC.

The chain is built from TRBV27 and TRBJ1-6; D not certain. V shed 6 bases and J shed 2 bases, with 17 bases lying between them. The CDR3 contains 17 residues. In germline, CDR1 is MNHEY, CDR2 SMNVEV (reference sequence). The CDR3 sequence: CASSPTMPRTYNSPLHF. The CDR3 nucleotides read TGTGCCAGCAGCCCCACGATGCCTAGAACCTATAATTCACCCCTCCACTTT.

This clone was seen ten or more times. The chain joins TRBV2 to TRBJ2-1; D gene uncertain. Between the trimmed V and J ends, which lost 2 bases and 2 bases, there was a span of 10 bases. The CDR3 covers 15 residues. Germline V gene data show CDR1 as SNHLY and CDR2 as FYNNEI. The DNA of the CDR3 is TGTGCCAGCAGTGAAAACCTAGGCCCCTACAATGAGCAGTTCTTC. This encodes CASSENLGPYNEQFF.

CDR3 sequence (DNA): TGTGCCAGCAGTTTAGCCGTGGGAGGTGCAGGCACAGATACGCAGTATTTT. It translates to CASSLAVGGAGTDTQYF. The chain employs TRBV27 and TRBJ2-3; the D gene is possibly TRBD2 (6 bases). V lost 2 bases, J lost 1 base, and 16 bases lay in between. The V gene's germline CDR1 is MNHEY and CDR2 SMNVEV (reference sequence). The CDR3 spans 17 residues.

This clone was counted a few times. The chain is built from TRBV15 and TRBJ2-7; D is perhaps TRBD2 (6 bases). CDR3 length: 17 amino acids. Trimming pared 0 bases from V and 1 base from J, leaving 16 bases between. Germline values: CDR1 LNHNV, CDR2 YYDKDF (reference sequence). CDR3 loop: CATSRDTGGGLSYEQYF. CDR3 nucleotides: TGTGCCACCAGCAGAGATACCGGTGGGGGGTTGTCCTACGAGCAGTACTTC.

This chain uses TRBV5-1 with TRBJ2-2; TRBD2 is a possible D gene (7 bases). The germline V gene has CDR1 SGHRS and CDR2 YFSETQ. Between the trimmed V and J ends, which lost 4 bases and 6 bases, there was a span of 22 bases. The CDR3 is made up of 17 amino acids. The CDR3 loop is CASSRPAGGLEAGELFF. CDR3 nucleotides: TGCGCCAGCAGCCGACCAGCCGGGGGGCTTGAAGCCGGGGAGCTGTTTTTT.

This clone turned up a few times. The genes are TRBV5-6 and TRBJ2-7; D might be TRBD1 (5 bases). Per germline, CDR1 SGHDT and CDR2 YYEEEE. The CDR3 runs to 13 residues. Between the trimmed V and J ends, which lost 4 bases and 0 bases, there was a span of 8 bases. CDR3 sequence reads: CASSRTSSYEQYF. CDR3 bases: TGTGCCAGCAGCCGGACATCCTCCTACGAGCAGTACTTC.

The V gene is TRBV5-6, the J gene TRBJ1-2; D gene ambiguous. Germline V gives CDR1 SGHDT, CDR2 YYEEEE. CDR3 length: 17 amino acids. V shed 0 bases and J shed 4 bases, with 19 bases lying between them. The CDR3 region has the DNA TGTGCCAGCAGCTTGGCGGAGTCCCCATCTGCCCCCTATGGCTACACCTTC. Protein product: CASSLAESPSAPYGYTF.

This chain connects TRBV5-4 to TRBJ1-1; D perhaps matches TRBD1 (5 bases). V dropped 1 base and J dropped 0 bases, with 7 bases sitting between them. Germline V gene sequence: CDR1 SGHNT, CDR2 YYREEE (reference sequence). The CDR3 sequence is 14 residues long. The CDR3 sequence: CASSLNRLNTEAFF. CDR3 nucleotide sequence: TGTGCCAGCAGCTTGAACAGGCTGAACACTGAAGCTTTCTTT.

This chain links TRBV19 with TRBJ1-5; 11 nucleotides line up with TRBD1. This CDR3 region has 17 residues. Germline V gives CDR1 LNHDA, CDR2 SQIVND (reference sequence). J lost 0 bases, V lost 9 bases, and 10 bases had no gene match. The CDR3 nucleotides read TGTGCCAGCACCAACCGGGACAGGGGGATTAGCAATCAGCCCCAGCATTTT. Its protein product is CASTNRDRGISNQPQHF.

This clone was seen more than once but under ten times. The chain combines TRBV6-5 with TRBJ2-6; D is undetermined. CDR1 is MNHEY and CDR2 is SVGAGI in the germline V gene. There are 13 residues in the CDR3. Trimming stripped 6 bases from V and 0 bases from J, with 3 bases between. The CDR3 bases are TGTGCCAGCAGCAGCTCTGGGGCCAACGTCCTGACTTTC. This translates into CASSSSGANVLTF.

The chain employs TRBV7-4 and TRBJ1-1, with 7 bases that match TRBD1. CDR1 is SGHVT and CDR2 is SQSDAQ in the germline V gene. V shed 4 bases and J 2 bases; nucleotides not matched to a gene: 16. The CDR3 covers 18 residues. The CDR3 sequence is CASSYPAPDRSFNTEAFF. The DNA for the CDR3 is TGTGCCAGCAGCTACCCAGCCCCGGACAGGAGCTTTAACACTGAAGCTTTCTTT.

The V call is TRBV19, the J call TRBJ2-5, with D unclear. Germline V gene lookup returns CDR1 LNHDA and CDR2 SQIVND (reference sequence). V lost 1 base and J lost 5, with 8 bases in between. CDR3 length: 13 residues. CDR3 amino acids: CASSIGRFETQYF. The CDR3 DNA sequence: TGTGCCAGTAGTATAGGCAGGTTTGAGACCCAGTACTTC.

V is TRBV27 and J is TRBJ1-5, with 9 bases matching TRBD1. The CDR3 has 13 residues. The V segment lost 5 bases and the J segment 9 bases; nucleotides outside the gene matches: 5. Germline assignment: CDR1 MNHEY and CDR2 SMNVEV (reference sequence). This CDR3 reads CASSTTGGRPQHF. CDR3 coding DNA: TGTGCCAGCAGTACGACAGGGGGTAGGCCCCAGCATTTT.